Below are 5 T cell receptor beta chains sequenced from a single sample in a study of blood T cell repertoires in COVID-19. This table comes from immunoSEQ multiplex PCR, and its TCRdb copy is limited to in-frame clones, with some not included. This sample yields about 100,000 clones, of which about four fifths are seen a single time; approximately 4.5% belongs to the top ten. The sample comprised peripheral blood. The receptors here all came from a man between 65 and 85 years old with acute or convalescent COVID-19.

The rearrangement joins TRBV5-5 to TRBJ1-5, with 8 bases fitting TRBD1. The CDR3 has 15 residues. Germline V gives CDR1 SGHKS, CDR2 YYEKEE (reference sequence). V shed 0 bases, J shed 7 bases, and the junction held 6 bases outside the gene matches. In DNA, the CDR3 is TGTGCCAGCAGCTTGGTGCCAGGGGGCCAACAGCCCCAGCATTTT. This encodes CASSLVPGGQQPQHF.

The chain links TRBV3-1 (or the pseudogene TRBV3-2) to TRBJ2-3; the D gene is possibly TRBD1 (6 bases). CDR3 length: 15 residues. The V gene lost 4 bases and the J gene lost 2 bases, with 13 bases spanning the gap. CDR1 is LGHDT and CDR2 is YNNKEL in the germline V gene (reference sequence). As DNA, the CDR3 is TGTGCCAGCAGCCTTCGCGGACAGACCACAGATACGCAGTATTTT. Translation gives CASSLRGQTTDTQYF.

The gene calls are TRBV10-3 and TRBJ2-7; 7 bases align to TRBD1. Trimming at V came to 7 bases and at J to 4 bases, leaving 10 bases not matched to a gene. Germline CDR1 reads ENHRY; CDR2 reads SYGVKD. The CDR3 length is 14 residues. CDR3 in DNA: TGTGCCATCACAGACGGGACAGTAGGGTACGAGCAGTACTTC. This sequence encodes CAITDGTVGYEQYF.

V is TRBV5-6 and J is TRBJ1-1, with D maybe TRBD1 (5 bases). Germline V gene sequence: CDR1 SGHDT, CDR2 YYEEEE. The germline V and J ends were trimmed by 5 bases and 0 bases, with 11 bases remaining between them. CDR3 size: 14 residues. CDR3 region: CASSKRGMNTEAFF. For the CDR3, the DNA is TGTGCCAGCAGTAAGCGGGGGATGAACACTGAAGCTTTCTTT.

The V call is TRBV18, the J call TRBJ2-3, with D uncertain. V gave up 0 bases and J gave up 3 bases, with 4 bases separating them. Per the germline V gene, CDR1 is KGHSH and CDR2 is LQKENI. This CDR3 contains 13 residues. DNA for the CDR3: TGTGCCAGCTCACCACCTCAGACAGATACGCAGTATTTT. Amino acids: CASSPPQTDTQYF.